Below are 24 T cell receptor beta chains sequenced from a single sample in a study of T cell responses to AZD1222 COVID-19 vaccine (dated by TCRdb to 2020 to 2022). The sample's time point, from its label and the paper: about 28 days (+/-7) after the second vaccine dose. The library was prepared using the immunoSEQ multiplex PCR assay. TCRdb's version of the immuneACCESS table is confined to in-frame rearrangements and falls short of the full clone set. An unresolved V gene accounts for under half of the shortfall where checked; the remainder is of unknown origin. The sample yields roughly 120,000 clones; approximately 85% were counted once. Around 4.4% of the sample comes from the top ten. Material: peripheral blood, obtained 28 days after the second AZD1222 dose. These receptors all come from an adult who received the AZD1222 COVID-19 vaccine.

This clone was observed once. The chain recombines TRBV18 with TRBJ2-5; 9 positions agree with TRBD1. Looked up from germline, CDR1 is KGHSH and CDR2 is LQKENI. The CDR3 is 14 amino acids. J gave up 2 bases and V 6 bases, and 4 bases lay outside the gene matches. Here the CDR3 reads CASSQGTGQETQYF. For the CDR3, the DNA is TGTGCCAGCTCTCAAGGGACAGGGCAAGAGACCCAGTACTTC.

The CDR3 DNA reads as TGCGCCAGCAGCCAAGATGGGGGCCTTCCAAAGCCCCAGCATTTT. It codes for CASSQDGGLPKPQHF. This chain uses TRBV4-3 with TRBJ1-5; weak D call: TRBD1 (6 bases). The CDR3 is 15 amino acids. Trimming removed 0 bases at V and 8 bases at J, with 14 bases between. Germline lookup yields CDR1 LGHNA and CDR2 YSLEER.

About this clone itself: Additional DNA sequences in this sample encode the identical CDR3. This rearrangement joins TRBV7-8 to TRBJ2-7; D not resolved. V shed 6 bases and J shed 1 base, with 7 bases lying between them. CDR1 and CDR2 (germline): SGHVS, FQNEAQ. The CDR3 is 12 residues long. The CDR3: CASSLGSYEQYF. The CDR3 DNA follows: TGTGCCAGCAGTTTGGGGTCCTACGAGCAGTACTTC.

The chain recombines TRBV5-1 with TRBJ1-4, with a weak D call TRBD1 (6 bases). V was clipped by 4 bases and J by 14 bases, with 24 bases between them. Germline CDR1 is SGHRS and CDR2 is YFSETQ. The CDR3 has 15 amino acids. CDR3 in amino acids: CASSLRTGAEGGLFF. As DNA, the CDR3 is TGCGCCAGCAGCCTCAGGACGGGGGCCGAGGGCGGGCTGTTTTTT. Looking up the rest from reference TRBV5-1 and TRBJ1-4 gives the full variable domain: KAGVTQTPRYLIKTRGQQVTLSCSPISGHRSVSWYQQTPGQGLQFLFEYFSETQRNKGNFPGRFSGRQFSNSRSEMNVSTLELGDSALYLCASSLRTGAEGGLFFGSGTQLSVL.

The V gene is TRBV19, the J gene TRBJ2-6, with 12 bases identical to TRBD1. Germline loops: CDR1 LNHDA, CDR2 SQIVND (reference sequence). After removal of 4 bases from V and 0 bases from J, the junction contained 10 bases not matched to a gene. The CDR3 extends over 20 amino acids. The CDR3 region has the DNA TGTGCCAGTAGTACAACTCCGGGACAGGGGGCCTCCTCTGGGGCCAACGTCCTGACTTTC. Its protein product is CASSTTPGQGASSGANVLTF. Full variable domain (remainder filled in from reference TRBV19 and TRBJ2-6): DGGITQSPKYLFRKEGQNVTLSCEQNLNHDAMYWYRQDPGQGLRLIYYSQIVNDFQKGDIAEGYSVSREKKESFPLTVTSAQKNPTAFYLCASSTTPGQGASSGANVLTFGAGSRLTVL.

This clone was found a few times. The CDR3 spells CASSSPGGLNTGELFF. For the CDR3, the DNA is TGTGCCAGCAGCTCGCCAGGGGGCCTAAACACCGGGGAGCTGTTTTTT. This chain uses TRBV9 with TRBJ2-2; 8 bases match TRBD1. Looked up from germline, CDR1 is SGDLS and CDR2 is YYNGEE. The length of the CDR3 is 16 residues. V shed 4 bases and J 2 bases; nucleotides not matched to a gene: 7.

The chain carries TRBV7-9 and TRBJ1-4, with 7 bases that match TRBD1. V lost 5 bases to trimming and J lost 3 bases; unmatched junction nucleotides: 6. In germline, CDR1 is SEHNR, CDR2 FQNEAQ (reference sequence). The CDR3 spans 15 residues. The CDR3 nucleotides read TGTGCCAGCAGCGGGACAGAGAGACCTAATGAAAAACTGTTTTTT. This gives the protein CASSGTERPNEKLFF.

This rearrangement joins TRBV4-1 to TRBJ2-5; 12 bases line up with TRBD2. This CDR3 is built from 14 residues. Trimming took 5 bases from V and 6 from J; bases not matched to a gene: 4. The germline CDR1 and CDR2 sequences are MGHRA and YSYEKL. In DNA, the CDR3 is TGCGCCAGCAGCTGGACTAGCGGGGAGCAGACCCAGTACTTC. Translating it yields CASSWTSGEQTQYF.

The gene calls are TRBV30 and TRBJ1-4; TRBD1 matches 7 bases. CDR1 and CDR2 (germline): GTSNPN, SVGIG (reference sequence). The J segment lost 8 bases and the V segment lost 4 bases, leaving 13 bases of the junction unmatched. The CDR3 sequence is 15 residues long. The CDR3 loop is CAWTPGDRVAEKLFF. DNA for the CDR3: TGTGCCTGGACCCCTGGTGACAGGGTGGCGGAAAAACTGTTTTTT.

The chain links TRBV7-2 to TRBJ1-1; the match to TRBD1 covers 12 bases. The CDR3 runs to 16 residues. CDR1 is SGHTA, CDR2 FQGNSA, per germline. The trim removed 4 bases at V and 4 bases at J, leaving 7 bases unmatched. In DNA, the CDR3 is TGTGCCAGCAGCTCCGGGACAGGGGGCTTGGGCACTGAAGCTTTCTTT. Translation gives CASSSGTGGLGTEAFF.

The chain joins TRBV7-9 to TRBJ1-1; D possibly corresponds to TRBD1 (6 bases). CDR1 SEHNR and CDR2 FQNEAQ come from the germline V gene (reference sequence). The CDR3 covers 15 residues. V shed 6 bases and J shed 2 bases, with 16 bases lying between them. CDR3 DNA sequence: TGTGCCAGCAGTCCACAGGGCCTTTATAACACTGAAGCTTTCTTT. This gives the protein CASSPQGLYNTEAFF.

The chain is built from TRBV6-5 and TRBJ1-1; D is uncertain. Per germline, CDR1 MNHEY and CDR2 SVGAGI. Trimming stripped 2 bases from V and 0 bases from J, with 4 bases between. The CDR3 covers 13 residues. The CDR3 protein is CASSYRMNTEAFF. The CDR3 bases are TGTGCCAGCAGTTACCGGATGAACACTGAAGCTTTCTTT.

V is TRBV5-3 and J is TRBJ2-2; D gene unclear. TRBV5-3 is given ORF status, its function remaining uncertain. Trimming cost V 5 bases and J 4 bases, with 9 bases left between them. The CDR3 consists of 13 residues. CDR3 residues: CARRTASTGELFF. The CDR3 nucleotides read TGTGCCAGAAGAACGGCTAGCACCGGGGAGCTGTTTTTT.

V usage is TRBV3-1 (or the pseudogene TRBV3-2) and J usage is TRBJ1-2; perhaps TRBD1 as D (5 bases). The CDR3 sequence is 13 residues long. The germline V and J ends were trimmed by 2 bases and 6 bases, with 10 bases remaining between them. Germline V gene sequence: CDR1 LGHDT, CDR2 YNNKEL (reference sequence). CDR3 sequence reads: CASSQRGDDGYTF. The CDR3, as DNA: TGTGCCAGCAGCCAACGAGGGGATGATGGCTACACCTTC.

The rearrangement links TRBV28 to TRBJ1-1, with 7 bases lining up with TRBD1. J was trimmed by 1 base and V by 8 bases; bases with no gene match: 7. Germline V lookup: CDR1 MDHEN, CDR2 SYDVKM. The CDR3 is 14 amino acids. DNA for the CDR3: TGTGCCAGCGGGTACAGGGGACGGAACACTGAAGCTTTCTTT. This encodes CASGYRGRNTEAFF. Variable domain in full (rest from reference TRBV28 and TRBJ1-1): DVKVTQSSRYLVKRTGEKVFLECVQDMDHENMFWYRQDPGLGLRLIYFSYDVKMKEKGDIPEGYSVSREKKERFSLILESASTNQTSMYLCASGYRGRNTEAFFGQGTRLTVV.

The chain combines TRBV18 with TRBJ1-1; 7 bases are shared with TRBD1. The V segment lost 3 bases and the J segment 3 bases; nucleotides outside the gene matches: 10. Germline values: CDR1 KGHSH, CDR2 LQKENI. The CDR3 totals 16 residues. The CDR3 sequence is CASSPNGQVTDTEAFF. The CDR3 bases are TGTGCCAGCTCACCCAATGGACAGGTTACGGACACTGAAGCTTTCTTT.

The chain couples TRBV30 to TRBJ2-7, with TRBD1 as a possible D gene (6 bases). The CDR3 runs to 13 residues. Germline V gene data show CDR1 as GTSNPN and CDR2 as SVGIG (reference sequence). With 5 bases removed from V and 7 bases from J, the gap between germline ends came to 18 bases. CDR3 protein: CAWDRRQMGEQYF. The DNA for the CDR3 is TGTGCCTGGGACAGGCGTCAGATGGGGGAGCAGTACTTC.

The chain has TRBV7-2 and TRBJ1-5; perhaps TRBD1 as D (5 bases). Trimming stripped 5 bases from V and 4 bases from J, with 12 bases between. The germline V gene encodes CDR1 SGHTA and CDR2 FQGNSA. The CDR3 sequence is 14 residues long. Here the CDR3 DNA reads TGTGCCAGCAGCCACGGGACGGAGAATCAGCCCCAGCATTTT. It codes for CASSHGTENQPQHF.

The V gene is TRBV27, the J gene TRBJ2-7; D may be TRBD1 (5 bases). The germline V and J ends were trimmed by 4 bases and 0 bases, with 13 bases remaining between them. CDR1 and CDR2 from the germline V gene are MNHEY and SMNVEV (reference sequence). The CDR3 contains 15 residues. DNA of the CDR3: TGTGCCAGCAGTTCCAAGACAGTGATCTCCTACGAGCAGTACTTC. This codes for CASSSKTVISYEQYF.

J is TRBJ1-3 and V is TRBV19; 8 bases agree with TRBD1. The CDR3 contains 16 residues. V shed 5 bases and J 0 bases; nucleotides not matched to a gene: 6. In germline, CDR1 is LNHDA, CDR2 SQIVND (reference sequence). The CDR3 DNA sequence: TGTGCCAGTAGTTTGGACAGGGCCAGCTCTGGAAACACCATATATTTT. This gives the protein CASSLDRASSGNTIYF.

J is TRBJ1-1 and V is TRBV30; no clear D. With 2 bases removed from V and 9 bases from J, the gap between germline ends came to 16 bases. CDR3 size: 13 residues. The germline gives CDR1 GTSNPN, CDR2 SVGIG (reference sequence). DNA of the CDR3: TGTGCCTGGAGTCCATATTCAGAAGGGCAAGCTTTCTTT. As protein: CAWSPYSEGQAFF.

In this sample, this clone turned up once. The rearrangement joins TRBV24-1 to TRBJ1-6; tentative D call: TRBD1 (6 bases). This CDR3 comprises 15 residues. V was clipped by 3 bases and J by 7 bases, with 12 bases between them. Germline V gene lookup returns CDR1 KGHDR and CDR2 SFDVKD. The CDR3 DNA follows: TGTGCCACCAGTGATGCCGGGACACAGAATTCACCCCTCCACTTT. Protein: CATSDAGTQNSPLHF.

The V and J genes are TRBV7-2 and TRBJ2-1; 11 bases line up with TRBD2. The junction had 10 bases not matched to a gene; V was cut back by 6 bases and J by 0 bases. Germline CDR1 reads SGHTA; CDR2 reads FQGNSA. This CDR3 region has 18 residues. CDR3 loop: CASSPGTSGLSSYNEQFF. CDR3 DNA sequence: TGTGCCAGCAGTCCCGGGACTAGCGGTCTAAGCTCCTACAATGAGCAGTTCTTC.

The chain couples TRBV6-1 to TRBJ2-3, with 12 nucleotides matching TRBD2. The trim removed 0 bases at V and 6 bases at J, leaving 10 bases unmatched. Germline V CDR1 and CDR2: MNHNS, SASEGT. The CDR3 contains 18 residues. CDR3 in amino acids: CASSEALRLAGGRDTQYF. The CDR3 DNA is TGTGCCAGCAGTGAAGCGCTTCGGCTAGCGGGGGGGCGGGATACGCAGTATTTT.